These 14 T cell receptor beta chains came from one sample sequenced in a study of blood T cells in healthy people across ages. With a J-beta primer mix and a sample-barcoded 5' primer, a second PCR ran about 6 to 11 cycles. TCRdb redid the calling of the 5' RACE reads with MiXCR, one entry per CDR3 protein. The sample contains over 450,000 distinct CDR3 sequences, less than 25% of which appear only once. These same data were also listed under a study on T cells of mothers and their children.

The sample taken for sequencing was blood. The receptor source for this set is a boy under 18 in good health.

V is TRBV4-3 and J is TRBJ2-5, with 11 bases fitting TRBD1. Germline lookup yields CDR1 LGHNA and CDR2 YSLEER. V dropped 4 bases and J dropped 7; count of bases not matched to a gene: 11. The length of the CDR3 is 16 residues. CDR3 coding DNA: TGCGCCAGCAGCCGAGATCCCTCGGGACAGGGGGGGACCCAGTACTTC. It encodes CASSRDPSGQGGTQYF.

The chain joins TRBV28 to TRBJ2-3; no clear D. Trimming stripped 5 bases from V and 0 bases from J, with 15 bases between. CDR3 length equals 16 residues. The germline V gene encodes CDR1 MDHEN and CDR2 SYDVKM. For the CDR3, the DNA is TGTGCCAGCAGTCCTCTTTACCGAACTAGCACAGATACGCAGTATTTT. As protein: CASSPLYRTSTDTQYF. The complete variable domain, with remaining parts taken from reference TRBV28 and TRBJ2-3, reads DVKVTQSSRYLVKRTGEKVFLECVQDMDHENMFWYRQDPGLGLRLIYFSYDVKMKEKGDIPEGYSVSREKKERFSLILESASTNQTSMYLCASSPLYRTSTDTQYFGPGTRLTVL.

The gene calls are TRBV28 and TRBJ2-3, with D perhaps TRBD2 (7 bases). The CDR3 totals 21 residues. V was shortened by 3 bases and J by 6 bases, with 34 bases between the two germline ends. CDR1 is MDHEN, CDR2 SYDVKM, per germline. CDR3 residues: CASSLGTWTMRSGAKQDTQYF. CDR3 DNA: TGTGCCAGCAGTTTGGGGACATGGACGATGAGGAGCGGGGCCAAACAGGATACGCAGTATTTT.

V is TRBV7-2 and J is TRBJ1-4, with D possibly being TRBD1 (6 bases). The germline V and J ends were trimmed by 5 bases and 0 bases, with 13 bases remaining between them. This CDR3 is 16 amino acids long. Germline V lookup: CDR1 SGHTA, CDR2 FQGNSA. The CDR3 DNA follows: TGTGCCAGCAGCCCAGGAGGGGGGGCAACTAATGAAAAACTGTTTTTT. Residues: CASSPGGGATNEKLFF.

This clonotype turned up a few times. This CDR3 is CASSETGNRAEATDTQYF. In nucleotides, the CDR3 is TGTGCCAGCAGTGAGACAGGGAACCGGGCGGAGGCCACAGATACGCAGTATTTT. J is TRBJ2-3 and V is TRBV28, with TRBD1 identical over 7 bases. This CDR3 region has 18 residues. The V and J ends lost 5 bases and 2 bases, in that order; junction bases with no gene match: 16. The germline V gene has CDR1 MDHEN and CDR2 SYDVKM.

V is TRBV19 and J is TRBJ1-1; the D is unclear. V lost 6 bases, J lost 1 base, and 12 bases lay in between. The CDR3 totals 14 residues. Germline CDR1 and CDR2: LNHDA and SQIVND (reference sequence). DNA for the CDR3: TGTGCCAGTAGGCCGGTCCTAGGGAACACTGAAGCTTTCTTT. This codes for CASRPVLGNTEAFF. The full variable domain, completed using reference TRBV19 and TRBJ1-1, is DGGITQSPKYLFRKEGQNVTLSCEQNLNHDAMYWYRQDPGQGLRLIYYSQIVNDFQKGDIAEGYSVSREKKESFPLTVTSAQKNPTAFYLCASRPVLGNTEAFFGQGTRLTVV.

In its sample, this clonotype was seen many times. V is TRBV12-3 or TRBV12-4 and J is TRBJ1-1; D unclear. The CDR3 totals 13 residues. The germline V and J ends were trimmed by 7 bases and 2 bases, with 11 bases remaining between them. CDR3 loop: CASNIGPNTEAFF. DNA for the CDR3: TGTGCCAGCAACATAGGACCTAACACTGAAGCTTTCTTT.

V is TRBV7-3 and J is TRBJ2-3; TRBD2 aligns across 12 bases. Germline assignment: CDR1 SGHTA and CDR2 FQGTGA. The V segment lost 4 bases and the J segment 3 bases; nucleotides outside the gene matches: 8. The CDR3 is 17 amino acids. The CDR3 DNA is TGTGCCAGCAGCTCTTTGCCTAGCGGGGGGGCGACAGATACGCAGTATTTT. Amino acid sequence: CASSSLPSGGATDTQYF.

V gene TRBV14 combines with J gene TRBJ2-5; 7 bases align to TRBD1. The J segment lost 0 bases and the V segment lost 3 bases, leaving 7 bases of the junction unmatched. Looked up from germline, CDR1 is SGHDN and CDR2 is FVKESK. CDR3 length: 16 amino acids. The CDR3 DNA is TGTGCCAGCAGCCACCTGACAGGGAAGTACCAAGAGACCCAGTACTTC. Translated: CASSHLTGKYQETQYF. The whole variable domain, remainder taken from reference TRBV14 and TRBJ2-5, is EAGVTQFPSHSVIEKGQTVTLRCDPISGHDNLYWYRRVMGKEIKFLLHFVKESKQDESGMPNNRFLAERTGGTYSTLKVQPAELEDSGVYFCASSHLTGKYQETQYFGPGTRLLVL.

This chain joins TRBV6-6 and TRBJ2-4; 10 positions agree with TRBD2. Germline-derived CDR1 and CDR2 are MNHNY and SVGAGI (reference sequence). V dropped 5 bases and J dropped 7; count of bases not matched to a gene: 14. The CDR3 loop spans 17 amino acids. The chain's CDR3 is CASSPSPSGGVENIQYF. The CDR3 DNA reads TGTGCCAGCAGTCCGTCCCCCAGCGGGGGGGTTGAGAACATTCAGTACTTC.

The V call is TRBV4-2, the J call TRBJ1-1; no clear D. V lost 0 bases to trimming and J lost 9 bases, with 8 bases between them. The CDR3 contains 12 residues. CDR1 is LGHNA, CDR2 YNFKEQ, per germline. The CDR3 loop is CASSQDWQKAFF. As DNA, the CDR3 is TGTGCCAGCAGCCAAGATTGGCAGAAAGCTTTCTTT.

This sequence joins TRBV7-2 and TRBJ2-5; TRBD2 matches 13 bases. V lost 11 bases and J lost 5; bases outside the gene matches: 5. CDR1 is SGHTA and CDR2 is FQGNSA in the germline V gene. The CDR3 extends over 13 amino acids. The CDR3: CAELAGGIETQYF. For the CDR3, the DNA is TGTGCCGAACTAGCGGGAGGGATTGAGACCCAGTACTTC.

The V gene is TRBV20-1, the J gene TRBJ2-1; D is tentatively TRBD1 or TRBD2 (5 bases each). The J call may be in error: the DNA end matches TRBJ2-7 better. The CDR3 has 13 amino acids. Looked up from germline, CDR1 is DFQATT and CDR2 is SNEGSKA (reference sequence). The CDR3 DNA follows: TGCAGTGCCACGGGACCAGTGGCCTACGAGCAGTACTTC. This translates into CSATGPVAYEQYF.

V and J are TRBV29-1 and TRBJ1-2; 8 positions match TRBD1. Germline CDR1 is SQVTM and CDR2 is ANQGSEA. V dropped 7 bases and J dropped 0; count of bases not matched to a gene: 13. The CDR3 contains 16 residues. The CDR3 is CSARSSGTGANYGYTF. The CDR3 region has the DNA TGCAGCGCCAGATCAAGTGGGACAGGAGCTAACTATGGCTACACCTTC.